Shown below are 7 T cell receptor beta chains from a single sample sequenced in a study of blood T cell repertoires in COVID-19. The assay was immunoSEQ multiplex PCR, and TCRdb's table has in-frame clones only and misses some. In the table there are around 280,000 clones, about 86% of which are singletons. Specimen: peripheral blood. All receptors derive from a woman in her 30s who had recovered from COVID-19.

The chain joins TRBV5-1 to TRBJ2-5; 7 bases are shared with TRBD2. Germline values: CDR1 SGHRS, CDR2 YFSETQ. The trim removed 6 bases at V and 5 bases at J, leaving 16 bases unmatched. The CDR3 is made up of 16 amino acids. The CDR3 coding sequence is TGCGCCAGCACCCGTGATCCCTTACTAGCGCCCGAGACCCAGTACTTC. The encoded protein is CASTRDPLLAPETQYF.

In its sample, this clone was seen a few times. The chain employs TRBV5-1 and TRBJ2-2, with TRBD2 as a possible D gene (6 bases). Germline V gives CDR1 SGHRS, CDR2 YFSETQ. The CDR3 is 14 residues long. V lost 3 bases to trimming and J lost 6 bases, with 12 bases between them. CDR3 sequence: CASSSPPGAGELFF. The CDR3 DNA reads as TGCGCCAGCAGCTCCCCCCCGGGAGCCGGGGAGCTGTTTTTT.

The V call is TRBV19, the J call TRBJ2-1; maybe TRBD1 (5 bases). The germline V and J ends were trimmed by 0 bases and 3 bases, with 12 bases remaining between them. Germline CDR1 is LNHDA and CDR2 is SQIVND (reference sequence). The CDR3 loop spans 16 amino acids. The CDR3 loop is CASSIDRQGNYNEQFF. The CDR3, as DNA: TGTGCCAGTAGTATAGATCGCCAGGGAAACTACAATGAGCAGTTCTTC.

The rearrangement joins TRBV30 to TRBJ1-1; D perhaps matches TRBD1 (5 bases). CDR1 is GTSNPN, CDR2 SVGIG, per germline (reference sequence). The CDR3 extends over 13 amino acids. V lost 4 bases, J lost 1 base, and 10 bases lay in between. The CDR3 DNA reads TGTGCCTGGAACCAGGGAACGAACACTGAAGCTTTCTTT. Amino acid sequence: CAWNQGTNTEAFF.

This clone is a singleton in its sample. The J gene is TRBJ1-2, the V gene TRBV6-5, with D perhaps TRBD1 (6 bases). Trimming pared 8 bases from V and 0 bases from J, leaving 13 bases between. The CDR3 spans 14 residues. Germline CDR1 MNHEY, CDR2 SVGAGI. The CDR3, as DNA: TGTGCCAGCGGGAACAGGGCCCCTAACTATGGCTACACCTTC. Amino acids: CASGNRAPNYGYTF.

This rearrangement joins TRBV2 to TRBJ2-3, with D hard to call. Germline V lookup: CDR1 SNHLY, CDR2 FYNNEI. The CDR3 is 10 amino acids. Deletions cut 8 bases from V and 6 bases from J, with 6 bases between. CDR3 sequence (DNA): TGTGCCAGCTCTACGGATACGCAGTATTTT. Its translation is CASSTDTQYF.

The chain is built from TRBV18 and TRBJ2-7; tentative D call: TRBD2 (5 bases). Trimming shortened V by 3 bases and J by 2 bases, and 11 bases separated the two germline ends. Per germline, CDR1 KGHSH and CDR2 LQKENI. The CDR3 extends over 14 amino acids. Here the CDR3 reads CASSPEERPYEQYF. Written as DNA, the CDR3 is TGTGCCAGCTCACCGGAGGAGCGGCCCTACGAGCAGTACTTC.